The present T cell receptor beta chain was sequenced within a study of blood T cell repertoires in COVID-19. Study at large: Samples representing acute and convalescent COVID-19 were sourced from the United States, Italy and Spain. The analysed material was cDNA or gDNA that came from T cells, B-cell-depleted T cells, or PBMCs.

CDR1 MDHEN and CDR2 SYDVKM come from the germline V gene. The CDR3 has 16 amino acids. V shed 3 bases and J shed 0 bases, with 11 bases lying between them. Authors' processing steps: How many nucleated cells were present was estimated from reference gene primer amplification. The assay was immunoSEQ multiplex PCR, and TCRdb's table has in-frame clones only and misses some. Clone size and the V and J calls come from that table; the DNA yielded D and trimming. The profile shows approximately 160,000 clones, approximately 85% of them singletons. The rearrangement links TRBV28 to TRBJ1-4, with D unresolved. This receptor was obtained from a man aged 55-75 years with active or convalescent COVID-19. The sequenced sample was peripheral blood. In DNA, the CDR3 is TGTGCCAGCAGTTTCCTTACAGCTGCAACTAATGAAAAACTGTTTTTT. This translates into CASSFLTAATNEKLFF.